What follows are 24 T cell receptor beta chains derived from one specimen sequenced in a study of T cells after yellow fever vaccination. TCRdb recomputed calls from the 5' RACE reads with MiXCR, one row per CDR3 protein. Found here are about 310,000 distinct CDR3 sequences, roughly 3.5% of them singletons; the top ten hold about 25%. The sample consisted of PBMCs, taken on the day of the yellow fever booster vaccination. The origin of the receptors is a man aged 18 to 35 who received the YFV17D yellow fever vaccine.

This clonotype occurred a few times. V gene TRBV20-1 combines with J gene TRBJ1-2, with TRBD1 as a possible D gene (5 bases). The CDR3 is 13 residues long. The germline gives CDR1 DFQATT, CDR2 SNEGSKA (reference sequence). With 7 bases removed from V and 7 bases from J, the gap between germline ends came to 19 bases. The DNA of the CDR3 is TGCAGTGTCGGGGAGTTGGGGGATAGTGGCTACACCTTC. Its translation: CSVGELGDSGYTF.

The CDR3 here is CASSLQGNRNQPQHF. The CDR3 coding sequence is TGTGCCAGCAGCTTACAGGGCAACCGAAATCAGCCCCAGCATTTT. The chain couples TRBV7-8 to TRBJ1-5; D might be TRBD1 (5 bases). The length of the CDR3 is 15 residues. Germline CDR1 reads SGHVS; CDR2 reads FQNEAQ. With 2 bases removed from V and 4 bases from J, the gap between germline ends came to 12 bases.

This clonotype was found many times. The gene calls are TRBV5-1 and TRBJ2-7; D uncertain. The germline gives CDR1 SGHRS, CDR2 YFSETQ. The CDR3 extends over 14 amino acids. V dropped 3 bases and J dropped 5 bases, with 15 bases sitting between them. The CDR3 nucleotides are TGCGCCAGCAGCTCCCGGACCCAGATCGACGAGCAGTACTTC. Protein product: CASSSRTQIDEQYF. The full variable domain, rest sourced from reference TRBV5-1 and TRBJ2-7, is KAGVTQTPRYLIKTRGQQVTLSCSPISGHRSVSWYQQTPGQGLQFLFEYFSETQRNKGNFPGRFSGRQFSNSRSEMNVSTLELGDSALYLCASSSRTQIDEQYFGPGTRLTVT.

This clonotype was counted only a few times. The rearrangement links TRBV7-2 to TRBJ1-2, with TRBD1 matching over 8 bases. The germline CDR1 and CDR2 sequences are SGHTA and FQGNSA. V dropped 5 bases and J dropped 4; count of bases not matched to a gene: 9. The CDR3 consists of 15 residues. In DNA, the CDR3 is TGTGCCAGCAGCGCATTGCAGGGGGCTACCTATGGCTACACCTTC. It is translated as CASSALQGATYGYTF.

This clonotype came up a few times. CDR3 nucleotide sequence: TGCAGTGCTAGAGATGAAGAGACCCAGTACTTC. As protein: CSARDEETQYF. V is TRBV20-1 and J is TRBJ2-5; D remains unclear. V was cut by 0 bases and J by 3 bases, with 2 bases left in between. The length of the CDR3 is 11 residues. CDR1 and CDR2 (germline): DFQATT, SNEGSKA (reference sequence).

This clonotype was recorded at least ten times. The rearrangement joins TRBV18 to TRBJ2-2; no definite D call. Trimming pared 7 bases from V and 5 bases from J, leaving 17 bases between. This CDR3 contains 15 residues. Germline V gene lookup returns CDR1 KGHSH and CDR2 LQKENI. The CDR3 here is CASFASSRATGELFF. CDR3 DNA: TGTGCCAGCTTCGCCTCGAGTAGGGCTACCGGGGAGCTGTTTTTT.

This clonotype was found many times. This chain connects TRBV7-6 to TRBJ2-2; D ambiguous. The length of the CDR3 is 14 residues. CDR1 and CDR2 from the germline V gene are SGHVS and FNYEAQ. The V gene lost 0 bases and the J gene lost 9 bases, with 11 bases spanning the gap. The CDR3 is CASSLALSTRELFF. The CDR3, as DNA: TGTGCCAGCAGCTTAGCGCTGTCGACAAGGGAGCTGTTTTTT. Looking up the rest from reference TRBV7-6 and TRBJ2-2 gives the full variable domain: GAGVSQSPRYKVTKRGQDVALRCDPISGHVSLYWYRQALGQGPEFLTYFNYEAQQDKSGLPNDRFSAERPEGSISTLTIQRTEQRDSAMYRCASSLALSTRELFFGEGSRLTVL.

This clonotype has a handful of counts. The chain has TRBV4-1 and TRBJ2-6; the D call may be TRBD1 or TRBD2 (5 bases each). The length of the CDR3 is 14 residues. With 6 bases removed from V and 3 bases from J, the gap between germline ends came to 9 bases. CDR1 and CDR2 (germline): MGHRA, YSYEKL. CDR3 region: CASSPGSGANVLTF. The CDR3 DNA reads TGCGCCAGCAGTCCAGGGAGTGGGGCCAACGTCCTGACTTTC.

This clonotype was counted between two and nine times. The chain links TRBV5-4 to TRBJ1-1; 10 bases align to TRBD1. Germline CDR1 and CDR2: SGHNT and YYREEE (reference sequence). Unmatched junction bases numbered 6, after V lost 7 bases and J lost 3 bases. The CDR3 has 14 amino acids. The CDR3 sequence: CASRRTGGDTEAFF. The CDR3, as DNA: TGTGCCAGCCGGCGGACAGGGGGGGACACTGAAGCTTTCTTT.

The chain is built from TRBV20-1 and TRBJ2-5; TRBD2 aligns across 10 bases. V was pared by 3 bases and J by 2 bases, with 12 bases of the junction left unmatched. The CDR3 is 17 residues long. Looked up from germline, CDR1 is DFQATT and CDR2 is SNEGSKA (reference sequence). The CDR3 nucleotides are TGCAGTGCTAGGCTGGAGGGACTAGCGCTACCACAAGAGACCCAGTACTTC. Protein: CSARLEGLALPQETQYF.

This clonotype has a count of ten or more. The J gene is TRBJ2-1, the V gene TRBV9; either TRBD1 or TRBD2 may supply D (6 bases each). This CDR3 has 15 residues. Germline CDR1 is SGDLS and CDR2 is YYNGEE. V was trimmed by 0 bases and J by 9 bases, leaving 16 bases between them. In DNA, the CDR3 is TGTGCCAGCAGCGTAGTGGGGGGCGTTGGCGGTGAGCAGTTCTTC. Protein product: CASSVVGGVGGEQFF.

In its sample, this clonotype was seen many times. The chain has TRBV5-6 and TRBJ2-1; 8 bases are a match to TRBD1. With V trimmed by 1 base and J by 6 bases, 0 bases remained unmatched. The CDR3 consists of 13 residues. Germline CDR1 is SGHDT and CDR2 is YYEEEE. The CDR3 region is CASSLTGGNEQFF. The CDR3 bases are TGTGCCAGCAGCTTGACAGGGGGCAATGAGCAGTTCTTC. The whole variable domain, remainder taken from reference TRBV5-6 and TRBJ2-1, is DAGVTQSPTHLIKTRGQQVTLRCSPKSGHDTVSWYQQALGQGPQFIFQYYEEEERQRGNFPDRFSGHQFPNYSSELNVNALLLGDSALYLCASSLTGGNEQFFGPGTRLTVL.

This clonotype showed up just a few times. A read error may explain this, as a much larger clone is one base away. The chain couples TRBV5-4 to TRBJ2-1; maybe TRBD1 (6 bases). The CDR3 spans 14 residues. V lost 4 bases to trimming and J lost 0 bases, with 8 bases between them. Germline CDR1 and CDR2: SGHNT and YYREEE (reference sequence). DNA for the CDR3: TGTGCCAGCAGCCCGGACAGCTCCTACAATGAGCAGTTCTTC. Translated, it gives CASSPDSSYNEQFF.

The chain couples TRBV9 to TRBJ2-2; 8 bases fit TRBD2. Germline lookup yields CDR1 SGDLS and CDR2 YYNGEE. V shed 2 bases, J shed 3 bases, and the junction held 6 bases outside the gene matches. There are 16 residues in the CDR3. The CDR3 reads CASSVTGGHHTGELFF. In nucleotides, the CDR3 is TGTGCCAGCAGCGTGACGGGGGGGCATCACACCGGGGAGCTGTTTTTT.

This clonotype was counted at least ten times. The chain combines TRBV15 with TRBJ2-1; D unresolved. V lost 4 bases and J lost 7, with 8 bases in between. The V gene's germline CDR1 is LNHNV and CDR2 YYDKDF (reference sequence). The CDR3 is 12 amino acids. CDR3 protein: CATSILGNEQFF. CDR3 sequence (DNA): TGTGCCACCAGCATCTTGGGGAATGAGCAGTTCTTC.

Only a few counts were recorded for this clonotype. CDR3 nucleotide sequence: TGTGCCAGCAGTCCTGGACAGGGAAGTTCCGAAGCTTTCTTT. Translating it yields CASSPGQGSSEAFF. The rearrangement uses TRBV6-2 or TRBV6-3 and TRBJ1-1; 8 positions match TRBD1. V lost 5 bases to trimming and J lost 8 bases; unmatched junction nucleotides: 10. Germline CDR1 MNHEY, CDR2 SVGEGT. CDR3 size: 14 residues.

This clonotype was seen ten or more times. The chain links TRBV10-2 to TRBJ1-5; D is ambiguous. V dropped 2 bases and J dropped 0 bases, with 11 bases sitting between them. Germline lookup yields CDR1 WSHSY and CDR2 SAAADI. The CDR3 loop spans 16 amino acids. The chain's CDR3 is CASSEPPAYSNQPQHF. The CDR3 DNA sequence: TGCGCCAGCAGTGAGCCTCCCGCATATAGCAATCAGCCCCAGCATTTT.

This clonotype appeared many times. The J gene is TRBJ1-5, the V gene TRBV15, with 8 bases aligning to TRBD1. Trimming removed 0 bases from V and 3 bases from J; junction bases left unmatched: 1. This CDR3 region has 15 residues. In germline, CDR1 is LNHNV, CDR2 YYDKDF (reference sequence). CDR3 sequence reads: CATSREDRANQPQHF. Here the CDR3 DNA reads TGTGCCACCAGCAGAGAGGACAGGGCCAATCAGCCCCAGCATTTT.

The chain has TRBV20-1 and TRBJ2-5; 9 nucleotides line up with TRBD2. V lost 5 bases and J lost 2; bases outside the gene matches: 6. The CDR3 runs 14 residues. Germline V lookup: CDR1 DFQATT, CDR2 SNEGSKA (reference sequence). The CDR3 DNA reads TGCAGTGCTCGAAGGCTAGCGGGGCAAGAGACCCAGTACTTC. This codes for CSARRLAGQETQYF.

There are a few counts of this clonotype. The CDR3 DNA sequence: TGTGCCAGCAGCCAAGATCGCGCCCGCCATTTTAGGTATTTT. Translated, it gives CASSQDRARHFRYF. The chain uses TRBV3-1 and TRBJ2-3; unclear D gene. Trimming took off 0 bases at V and 14 bases at J, with 18 bases between the two ends. This CDR3 spans 14 amino acids. Germline V gene sequence: CDR1 LGHDT, CDR2 YNNKEL (reference sequence).

This clonotype was counted at least ten times. The chain links TRBV6-1 to TRBJ2-1; D possibly corresponds to TRBD2 (6 bases). Trimming pared 6 bases from V and 0 bases from J, leaving 12 bases between. The CDR3 consists of 15 residues. The germline V gene has CDR1 MNHNS and CDR2 SASEGT. CDR3 sequence (DNA): TGTGCCAGCAGCGGGGGTCCCTACTCCTACAATGAGCAGTTCTTC. Translation: CASSGGPYSYNEQFF.

This clonotype was seen many times. This chain uses TRBV5-1 with TRBJ2-3; TRBD2 agrees at 7 bases. V dropped 4 bases and J dropped 2; count of bases not matched to a gene: 13. Looked up from germline, CDR1 is SGHRS and CDR2 is YFSETQ. The CDR3 loop spans 17 amino acids. The CDR3 region has the DNA TGCGCCAGCAGCCCCTACTCGGGCGGGGGAGCCACAGATACGCAGTATTTT. It is translated as CASSPYSGGGATDTQYF. Full variable domain (missing parts from reference TRBV5-1 and TRBJ2-3): KAGVTQTPRYLIKTRGQQVTLSCSPISGHRSVSWYQQTPGQGLQFLFEYFSETQRNKGNFPGRFSGRQFSNSRSEMNVSTLELGDSALYLCASSPYSGGGATDTQYFGPGTRLTVL.

V is TRBV9 and J is TRBJ1-5; D perhaps matches TRBD1 (5 bases). The germline V and J ends were trimmed by 0 bases and 5 bases, with 12 bases remaining between them. CDR3 length: 15 residues. The germline CDR1 and CDR2 sequences are SGDLS and YYNGEE. CDR3 sequence reads: CASSVGGGFHQPQHF. The CDR3 coding sequence is TGTGCCAGCAGCGTAGGCGGGGGATTCCATCAGCCCCAGCATTTT.

Many counts were recorded for this clonotype. The chain is built from TRBV6-5 and TRBJ2-7; D call uncertain. V dropped 0 bases and J dropped 3 bases, with 6 bases sitting between them. The CDR3 runs 13 residues. Germline-derived CDR1 and CDR2 are MNHEY and SVGAGI. The CDR3 nucleotides are TGTGCCAGCAGTTACTCGGATCTCTACGAGCAGTACTTC. Translated: CASSYSDLYEQYF.